The present T cell receptor beta chain was sequenced within a study of post-analysis software for immune sequencing data. Study-level information: Patients with relapsing-remitting, secondary progressive and progressive-relapsing multiple sclerosis courses were all represented.

There are 13 residues in the CDR3. Trimming cost V 0 bases and J 6 bases, with 10 bases left between them. The germline V gene has CDR1 SGHRS and CDR2 YFSETQ. Study outcomes and limitations: Strong co-clustering by F measure linked samples that shared a preparation batch. Among a few TRBV segments more frequent in patients than controls were TRBV5-6, TRBV5-1 and TRBV20-1. Multiple sclerosis was associated with a significant reduction in normalized Chao1 diversity relative to controls.

Unique molecular identifiers were built into the TCR beta cDNA libraries. In TCRdb, the PCR reads were re-called with MiXCR into one record per CDR3 protein. The sample holds roughly 870,000 distinct CDR3 sequences, approximately 50% seen once. In the case of this clonotype: No antigen is known for it.

The specimen was blood. This sequence joins TRBV5-1 and TRBJ2-7; maybe TRBD1 (5 bases). This clonotype originated in a girl between 5 and 17 years old with multiple sclerosis. The CDR3 here is CASSLGATAEQYF. CDR3 in DNA: TGCGCCAGCAGCTTGGGGGCGACAGCCGAGCAGTACTTC. The complete variable domain, with remaining parts taken from reference TRBV5-1 and TRBJ2-7, reads KAGVTQTPRYLIKTRGQQVTLSCSPISGHRSVSWYQQTPGQGLQFLFEYFSETQRNKGNFPGRFSGRQFSNSRSEMNVSTLELGDSALYLCASSLGATAEQYFGPGTRLTVT.